This T cell receptor beta chain was sequenced for a study of T cells after yellow fever vaccination (dated by TCRdb to the late 2010s). Concerning the study at large: Libraries from fractions with low cell numbers were prepared with the SMART-Seq v4 Ultra Low Input RNA kit. Two healthy male donors, one aged 18 to 30 and one aged 30 to 40 years, made up the cohort. To follow T-cell clones before and after both primary and booster YFV17D yellow fever vaccination, bulk TCR alpha and beta repertoires underwent longitudinal sequencing. Blood was collected at multiple timepoints before and after primary and secondary immunization, and bulk PBMC replicates and cell subsets were isolated. Beyond this particular receptor, the publication reports: Most clones expanded after primary vaccination were re-detected after the booster (96% of CD4 and around 86% of CD8), suggesting broad memory maintenance. Because the study included only a couple of donors, the extent to which the findings can be generalized is limited. The secondary T-cell response was found to be weaker but faster than the primary response, with a peak reached on day 5 rather than on day 15. Computational filtering was needed because FACS-sorted repertoires could contain abundant contaminating clonotypes from the bulk population. A small share of clonotypes was detected in both CD4 and CD8 compartments, with the overlap likely arising from convergent recombination.

The meaning of the sample's treatment or condition label: live attenuated yellow fever vaccine strain. At each blood-draw timepoint, two biological replicates of bulk PBMCs were obtained. A standard Ficoll-Paque protocol was used to isolate PBMCs from peripheral blood. TriZol was used to extract RNA from bulk PBMCs, from CD4 and CD8 fractions, and from dextramer-positive and dextramer-negative fractions. The junction shows trimming of 7 bases on V and 8 bases on J, plus 21 bases between the germline ends. CDR1 and CDR2 are drawn from the germline V gene (reference sequence): LNHDA, SQIVND. From its cysteine to its phenylalanine, the CDR3 spans 15 amino acids. The kept DNA is CDR3 alone, 45 bases in frame from the first base. As for this clonotype: Its antigen remains unidentified. No much larger clone is present one base from it, and per-base qualities are unavailable.

TCR cDNA was synthesized by 5'RACE template switching, through which a universal primer site and unique molecular identifiers were introduced. Priming for cDNA synthesis came from both the TCR alpha and TCR beta constant segments. Libraries were amplified in two PCR steps, with sample barcodes and sequencing adapters added in the second step. Sequencing of libraries was performed on Illumina HiSeq 2500 (2x100 bp) or NovaSeq (2x150 bp). The original methods were these. Demultiplexing of reads and collapsing into UMI consensus sequences were performed with MIGEC, and V(D)J alignment was carried out with MiXCR. Clonotypes responding to the vaccine were identified with edgeR on replicate PBMC samples, with the criteria of FDR below 0.01 and a log2 fold change above 5 up to day 15. CD4 or CD8 identity was assigned to each bulk clonotype according to whether the clonotype was present at higher abundance in the sequenced CD4 repertoire or the sequenced CD8 repertoire. TCRdb took the public reads, trimmed them with fastp at Q25, ran MiXCR for clone calling and kept in-frame beta chains. Records with the same CDR3 protein are collapsed into one entry carrying the most frequent genes and DNA. None of the V and J calls come from the authors' own analysis; TCRdb made them. This sample is represented by about 400,000 distinct CDR3 sequences; around 6.5% of them were singletons. The top ten hold 15% of the sample.

Source: PBMCs, taken 5 days after the yellow fever booster vaccination. Here the chain combines TRBV19 and TRBJ2-1; the D segment might be TRBD1 or TRBD2, since each matches 5 bases. The source of this sequence is a man aged 25-45 years who received the YFV17D yellow fever vaccine. The nucleotide sequence is given as TGTGCCAGTACCGATCCGGGACGCCGATGGGATGAGCAGTTCTTC. Translated, this is CASTDPGRRWDEQFF.